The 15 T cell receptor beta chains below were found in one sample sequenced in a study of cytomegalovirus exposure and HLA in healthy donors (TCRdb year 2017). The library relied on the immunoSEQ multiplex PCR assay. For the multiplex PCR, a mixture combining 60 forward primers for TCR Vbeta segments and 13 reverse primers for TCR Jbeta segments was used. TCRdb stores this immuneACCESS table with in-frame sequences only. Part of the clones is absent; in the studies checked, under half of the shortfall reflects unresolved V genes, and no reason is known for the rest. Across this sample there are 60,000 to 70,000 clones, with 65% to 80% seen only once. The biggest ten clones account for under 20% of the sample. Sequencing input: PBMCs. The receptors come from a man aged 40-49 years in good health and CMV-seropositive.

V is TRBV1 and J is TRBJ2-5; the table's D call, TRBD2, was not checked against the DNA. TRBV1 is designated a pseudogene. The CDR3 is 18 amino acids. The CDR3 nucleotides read TGCACCAGCAGCCAAACTCTACAGCGGGGGGGCGTGGTAGAGACCCAGTACTTC. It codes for CTSSQTLQRGGVVETQYF.

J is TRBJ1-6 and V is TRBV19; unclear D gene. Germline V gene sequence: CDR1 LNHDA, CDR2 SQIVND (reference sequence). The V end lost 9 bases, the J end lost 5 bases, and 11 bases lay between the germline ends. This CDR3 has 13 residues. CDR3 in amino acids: CASCDANNSPLHF. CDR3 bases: TGTGCCAGCTGCGATGCAAATAATTCACCCCTCCACTTT.

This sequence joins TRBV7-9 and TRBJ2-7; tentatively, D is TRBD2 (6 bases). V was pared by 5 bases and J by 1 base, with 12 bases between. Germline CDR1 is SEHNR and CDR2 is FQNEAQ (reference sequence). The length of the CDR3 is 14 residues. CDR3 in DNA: TGTGCCAGCAGCGCAAGTGGGGGGTCCTACGAGCAGTACTTC. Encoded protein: CASSASGGSYEQYF.

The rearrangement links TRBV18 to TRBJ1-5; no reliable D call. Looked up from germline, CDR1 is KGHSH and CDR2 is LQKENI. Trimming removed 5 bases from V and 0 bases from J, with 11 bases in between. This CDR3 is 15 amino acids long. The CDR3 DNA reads TGTGCCAGCTCAACCACCGGGTCTAGCAATCAGCCCCAGCATTTT. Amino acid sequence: CASSTTGSSNQPQHF.

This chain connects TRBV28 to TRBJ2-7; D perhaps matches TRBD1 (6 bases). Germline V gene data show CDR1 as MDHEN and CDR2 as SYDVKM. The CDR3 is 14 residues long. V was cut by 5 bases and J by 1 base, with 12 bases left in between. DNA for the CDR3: TGTGCCAGCAGTCTCGACAGGCTTTCCTACGAGCAGTACTTC. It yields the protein CASSLDRLSYEQYF.

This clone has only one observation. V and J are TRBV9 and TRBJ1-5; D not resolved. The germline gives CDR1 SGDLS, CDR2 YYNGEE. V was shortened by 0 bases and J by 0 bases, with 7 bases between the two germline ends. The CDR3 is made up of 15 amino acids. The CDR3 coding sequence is TGTGCCAGCAGCGTAGTGGAGGTTAGCAATCAGCCCCAGCATTTT. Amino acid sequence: CASSVVEVSNQPQHF.

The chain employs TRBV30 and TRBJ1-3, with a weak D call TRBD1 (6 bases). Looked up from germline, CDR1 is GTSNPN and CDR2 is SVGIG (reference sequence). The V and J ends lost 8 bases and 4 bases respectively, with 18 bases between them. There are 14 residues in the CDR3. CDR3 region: CALLLGTYGNTIYF. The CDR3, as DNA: TGTGCCCTACTTTTGGGGACATACGGAAACACCATATATTTT.

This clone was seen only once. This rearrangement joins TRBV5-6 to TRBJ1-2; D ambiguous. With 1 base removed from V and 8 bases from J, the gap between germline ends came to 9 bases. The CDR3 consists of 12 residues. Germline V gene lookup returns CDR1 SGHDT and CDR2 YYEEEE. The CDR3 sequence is CASSLTERGYTF. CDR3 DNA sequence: TGTGCCAGCAGCTTGACCGAACGGGGCTACACCTTC.

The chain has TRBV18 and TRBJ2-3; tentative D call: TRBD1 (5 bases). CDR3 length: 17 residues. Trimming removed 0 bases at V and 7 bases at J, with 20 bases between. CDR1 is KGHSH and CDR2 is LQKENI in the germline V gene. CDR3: CASSPPNLKRQNHTQYF. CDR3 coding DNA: TGTGCCAGCTCACCACCAAACCTTAAAAGACAGAATCATACGCAGTATTTT.

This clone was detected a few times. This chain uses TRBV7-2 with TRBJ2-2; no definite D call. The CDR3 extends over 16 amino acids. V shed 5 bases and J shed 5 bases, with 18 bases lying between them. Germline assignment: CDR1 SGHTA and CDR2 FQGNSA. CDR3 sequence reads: CASSPPWAQYTGELFF. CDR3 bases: TGTGCCAGCAGCCCGCCGTGGGCCCAATATACCGGGGAGCTGTTTTTT.

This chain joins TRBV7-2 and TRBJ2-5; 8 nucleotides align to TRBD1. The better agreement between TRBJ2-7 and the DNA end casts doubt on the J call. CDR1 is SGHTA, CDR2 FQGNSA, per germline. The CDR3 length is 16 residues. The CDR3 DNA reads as TGTGCCAGCAGCTTCCACCGGGACAGGCTAACCTACGAGCAGTACTTC. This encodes CASSFHRDRLTYEQYF.

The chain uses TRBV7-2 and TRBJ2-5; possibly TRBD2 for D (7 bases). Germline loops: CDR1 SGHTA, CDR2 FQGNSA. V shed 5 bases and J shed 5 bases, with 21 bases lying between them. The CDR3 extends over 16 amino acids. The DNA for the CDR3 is TGTGCCAGCAGCCAAATCGGGGGGCTGCTTCGGGAGACCCAGTACTTC. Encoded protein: CASSQIGGLLRETQYF. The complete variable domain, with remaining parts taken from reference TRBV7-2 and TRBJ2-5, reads GAGVSQSPSNKVTEKGKDVELRCDPISGHTALYWYRQSLGQGLEFLIYFQGNSAPDKSGLPSDRFSAERTGGSVSTLTIQRTQQEDSAVYLCASSQIGGLLRETQYFGPGTRLLVL.

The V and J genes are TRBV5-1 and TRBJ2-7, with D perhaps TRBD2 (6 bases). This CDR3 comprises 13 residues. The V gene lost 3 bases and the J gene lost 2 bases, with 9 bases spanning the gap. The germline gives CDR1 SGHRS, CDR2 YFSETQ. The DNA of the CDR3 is TGCGCCAGCAGCTCCCAGCGGGCCTACGAGCAGTACTTC. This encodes CASSSQRAYEQYF.

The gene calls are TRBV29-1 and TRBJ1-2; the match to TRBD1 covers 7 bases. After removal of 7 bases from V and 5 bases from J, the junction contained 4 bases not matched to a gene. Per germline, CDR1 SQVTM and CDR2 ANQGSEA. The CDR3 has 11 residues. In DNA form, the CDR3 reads TGCAGCGCAGGGACAGAATATGGCTACACCTTC. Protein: CSAGTEYGYTF.

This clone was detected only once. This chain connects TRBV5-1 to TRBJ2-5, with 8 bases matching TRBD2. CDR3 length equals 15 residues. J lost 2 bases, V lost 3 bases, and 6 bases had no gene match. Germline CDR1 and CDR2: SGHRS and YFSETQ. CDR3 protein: CASSYLSGKQETQYF. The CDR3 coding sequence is TGCGCCAGCAGCTATCTTAGCGGGAAACAAGAGACCCAGTACTTC. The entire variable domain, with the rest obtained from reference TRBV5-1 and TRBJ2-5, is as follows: KAGVTQTPRYLIKTRGQQVTLSCSPISGHRSVSWYQQTPGQGLQFLFEYFSETQRNKGNFPGRFSGRQFSNSRSEMNVSTLELGDSALYLCASSYLSGKQETQYFGPGTRLLVL.